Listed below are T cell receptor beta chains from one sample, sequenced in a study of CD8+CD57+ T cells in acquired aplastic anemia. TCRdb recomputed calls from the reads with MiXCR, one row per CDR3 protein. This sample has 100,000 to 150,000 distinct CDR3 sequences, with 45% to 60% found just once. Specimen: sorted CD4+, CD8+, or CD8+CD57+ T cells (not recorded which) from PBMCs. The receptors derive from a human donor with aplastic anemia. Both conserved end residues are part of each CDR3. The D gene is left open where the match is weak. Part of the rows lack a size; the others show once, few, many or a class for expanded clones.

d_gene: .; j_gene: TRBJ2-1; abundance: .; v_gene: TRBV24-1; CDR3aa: CATSDFRGSYEQFF; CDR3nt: TGTGCCACCAGTGATTTTCGGGGATCATATGAGCAGTTCTTC
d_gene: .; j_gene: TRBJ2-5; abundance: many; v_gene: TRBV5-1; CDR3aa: CASSSGQPVRETQYF; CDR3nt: TGCGCCAGCAGTTCCGGACAGCCCGTGAGAGAGACCCAGTACTTC
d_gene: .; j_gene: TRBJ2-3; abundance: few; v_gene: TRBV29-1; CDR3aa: CSARGGITDTQYF; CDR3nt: TGCAGCGCCCGGGGCGGGATCACAGATACGCAGTATTTT
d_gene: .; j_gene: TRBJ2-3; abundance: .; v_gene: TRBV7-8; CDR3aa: CASSVAEWLGTTDTQYF; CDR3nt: TGTGCCAGCAGCGTAGCGGAATGGCTAGGGACCACAGATACGCAGTATTTT
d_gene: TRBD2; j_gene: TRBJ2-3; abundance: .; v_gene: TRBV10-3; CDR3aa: CAIRDGGALDTQYF; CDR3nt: TGTGCCATCAGAGACGGGGGGGCCTTAGATACGCAGTATTTT
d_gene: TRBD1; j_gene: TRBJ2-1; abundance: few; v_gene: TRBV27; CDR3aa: CASSLGQGPNEQFF; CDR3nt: TGTGCCAGCAGTTTAGGACAGGGTCCCAATGAGCAGTTCTTC
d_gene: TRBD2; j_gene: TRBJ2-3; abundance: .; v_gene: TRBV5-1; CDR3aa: CASSFSGATTDTQYF; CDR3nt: TGCGCCAGCAGCTTTAGCGGGGCAACCACAGATACGCAGTATTTT
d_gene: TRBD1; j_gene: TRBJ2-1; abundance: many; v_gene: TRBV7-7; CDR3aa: CASSLLQGAYNEQFF; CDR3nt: TGTGCCAGCAGCTTACTACAGGGGGCCTACAATGAGCAGTTCTTC
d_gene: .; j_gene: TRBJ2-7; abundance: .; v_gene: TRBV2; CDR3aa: CASSQGGYEQYF; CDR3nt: TGTGCCAGCAGCCAGGGAGGTTACGAGCAGTACTTC
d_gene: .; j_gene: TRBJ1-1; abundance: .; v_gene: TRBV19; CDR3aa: CASSMKGDTEAFF; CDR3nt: TGTGCCAGTAGTATGAAGGGAGACACTGAAGCTTTCTTT
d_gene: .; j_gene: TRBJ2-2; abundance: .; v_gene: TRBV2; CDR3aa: CASRKGTGGELFF; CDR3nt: TGTGCCAGCAGAAAGGGGACGGGCGGGGAGCTGTTTTTT
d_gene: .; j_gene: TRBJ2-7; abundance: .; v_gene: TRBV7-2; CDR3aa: CASSEQANYEQYF; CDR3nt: TGTGCCAGCAGTGAACAAGCGAACTACGAGCAGTACTTC
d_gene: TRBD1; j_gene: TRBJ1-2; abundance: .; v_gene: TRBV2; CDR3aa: CARSDRAQGYTF; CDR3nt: TGTGCCAGGTCGGACAGGGCACAGGGCTACACCTTC
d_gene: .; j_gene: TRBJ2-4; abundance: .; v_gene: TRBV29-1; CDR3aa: CSVGGWDKNIQYF; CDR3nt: TGCAGCGTTGGTGGTTGGGACAAAAACATTCAGTACTTC
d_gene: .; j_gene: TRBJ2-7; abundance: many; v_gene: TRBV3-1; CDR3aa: CASSSGAGYEQYF; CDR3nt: TGTGCCAGCAGCTCAGGGGCAGGCTACGAGCAGTACTTC
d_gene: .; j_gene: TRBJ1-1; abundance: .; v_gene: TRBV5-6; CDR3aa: CASSAGSTEAFF; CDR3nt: TGTGCCAGCAGCGCAGGGTCAACTGAAGCTTTCTTT
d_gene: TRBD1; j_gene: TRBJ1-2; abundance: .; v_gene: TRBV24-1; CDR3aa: CATSDGTGYGYTF; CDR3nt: TGTGCCACCAGTGACGGGACAGGGTATGGCTACACCTTC
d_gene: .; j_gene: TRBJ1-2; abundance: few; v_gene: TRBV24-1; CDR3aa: CATRPYGYTF; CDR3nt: TGTGCCACCCGTCCGTATGGCTACACCTTC
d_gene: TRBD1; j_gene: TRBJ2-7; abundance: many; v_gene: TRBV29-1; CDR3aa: CSVEETGHYEQYF; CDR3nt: TGCAGCGTTGAAGAGACAGGGCACTACGAGCAGTACTTC
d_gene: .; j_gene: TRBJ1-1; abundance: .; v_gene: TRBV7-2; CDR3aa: CASSGRISAPTEAFF; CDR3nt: TGTGCCAGCAGCGGGAGAATAAGTGCTCCGACTGAAGCTTTCTTT
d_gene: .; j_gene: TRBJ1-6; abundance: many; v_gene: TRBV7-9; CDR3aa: CASSSRNSPLHF; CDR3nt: TGTGCCAGCAGCTCCAGGAATTCACCCCTCCACTTT
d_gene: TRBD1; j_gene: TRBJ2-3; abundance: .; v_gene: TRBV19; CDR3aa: CASSIRDRAGDTQYF; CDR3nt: TGTGCCAGTAGTATCCGGGACAGGGCAGGAGATACGCAGTATTTT
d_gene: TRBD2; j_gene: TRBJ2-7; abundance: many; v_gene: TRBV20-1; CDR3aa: CSARGNPAGGSYEQYF; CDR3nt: TGCAGTGCTAGAGGAAACCCAGCGGGAGGCTCCTACGAGCAGTACTTC
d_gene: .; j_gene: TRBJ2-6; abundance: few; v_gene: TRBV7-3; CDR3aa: CAYSHILTF; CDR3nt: TGTGCCTACAGCCATATCTTGACTTTC
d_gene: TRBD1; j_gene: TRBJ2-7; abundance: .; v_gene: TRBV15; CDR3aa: CATSRVTGGIEQYF; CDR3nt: TGTGCCACCAGCAGAGTTACAGGGGGCATCGAGCAGTACTTC
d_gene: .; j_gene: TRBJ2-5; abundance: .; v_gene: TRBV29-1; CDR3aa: CSLEGRQETQYF; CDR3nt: TGCAGCTTGGAAGGCAGGCAAGAGACCCAGTACTTC
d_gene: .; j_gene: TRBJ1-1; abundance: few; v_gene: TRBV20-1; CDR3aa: CSARKQGSPTEAFF; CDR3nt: TGCAGTGCTAGAAAACAGGGATCTCCCACTGAAGCTTTCTTT
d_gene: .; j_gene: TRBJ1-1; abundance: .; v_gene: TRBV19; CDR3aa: CASSGLRFTEAFF; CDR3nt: TGTGCCAGTAGTGGCCTCCGATTCACTGAAGCTTTCTTT
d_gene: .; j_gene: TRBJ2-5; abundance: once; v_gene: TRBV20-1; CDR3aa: CSAIGRDQETQYF; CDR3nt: TGCAGTGCTATCGGCCGGGACCAAGAGACCCAGTACTTC
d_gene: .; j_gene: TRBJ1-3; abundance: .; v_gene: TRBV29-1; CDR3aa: CSVDGILSGNTIYF; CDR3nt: TGCAGCGTTGATGGGATCCTCTCTGGAAACACCATATATTTT
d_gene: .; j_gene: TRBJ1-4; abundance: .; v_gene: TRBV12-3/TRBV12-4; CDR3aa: CAGSVDRGEKLFF; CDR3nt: TGTGCCGGCAGTGTCGACAGAGGAGAAAAACTGTTTTTT
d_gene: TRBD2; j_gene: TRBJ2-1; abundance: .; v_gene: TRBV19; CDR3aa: CASSLGTSGGNEQFF; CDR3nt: TGTGCCAGTAGCCTTGGGACTAGCGGGGGCAATGAGCAGTTCTTC
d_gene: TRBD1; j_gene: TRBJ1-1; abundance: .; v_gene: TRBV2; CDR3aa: CASRQGAFTEAFF; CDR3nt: TGTGCCAGCAGACAGGGGGCGTTCACTGAAGCTTTCTTT
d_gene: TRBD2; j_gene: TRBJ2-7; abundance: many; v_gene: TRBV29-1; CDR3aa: CSVAGGRTYEQYF; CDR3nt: TGCAGCGTCGCGGGCGGGAGGACCTACGAGCAGTACTTC
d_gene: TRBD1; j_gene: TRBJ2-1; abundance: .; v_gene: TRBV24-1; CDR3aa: CATSETGGSSYNEQFF; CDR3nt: TGTGCCACCAGTGAGACAGGGGGCAGCTCCTACAATGAGCAGTTCTTC
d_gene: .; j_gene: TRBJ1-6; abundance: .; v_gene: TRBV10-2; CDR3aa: CASSEDLVSPLHF; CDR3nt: TGCGCCAGCAGTGAGGATCTGGTTTCACCCCTCCACTTT
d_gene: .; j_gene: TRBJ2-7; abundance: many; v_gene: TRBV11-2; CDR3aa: CASSLEHAYEQYF; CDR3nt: TGTGCCAGCAGCTTAGAACACGCCTACGAGCAGTACTTC
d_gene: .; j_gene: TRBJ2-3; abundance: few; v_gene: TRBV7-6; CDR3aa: CASSRSGTDTQYF; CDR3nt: TGTGCCAGCAGCCGCTCAGGCACAGATACGCAGTATTTT
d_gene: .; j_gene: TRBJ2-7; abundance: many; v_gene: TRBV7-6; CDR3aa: CASSVAPAASYEQYF; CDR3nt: TGTGCCAGCAGTGTGGCTCCAGCAGCATCCTACGAGCAGTACTTC
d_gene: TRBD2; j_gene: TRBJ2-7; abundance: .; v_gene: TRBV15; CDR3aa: CATSSLYSGLDYEQYF; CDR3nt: TGTGCCACCAGCAGCCTGTACTCGGGACTAGACTACGAGCAGTACTTC
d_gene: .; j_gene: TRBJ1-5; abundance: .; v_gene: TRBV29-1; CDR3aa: CSVWSGSNQPQHF; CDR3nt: TGCAGCGTTTGGTCAGGGAGCAATCAGCCCCAGCATTTT
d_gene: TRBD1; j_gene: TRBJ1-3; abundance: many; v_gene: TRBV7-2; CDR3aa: CASSSDRGNTIYF; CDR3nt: TGTGCCAGCAGCTCGGACAGGGGAAACACCATATATTTT